This T cell receptor (beta chain) was identified during a study of cytomegalovirus exposure and HLA in healthy donors. Study summary: Among the approximately 370 donors who were genotyped, roughly 86% fell in the genetic ancestry cluster that is associated with self-reported Caucasian donors.

This CDR3 spans 16 amino acids. Germline V CDR1 and CDR2: SGDLS, YYNGEE. J gave up 8 bases and V 4 bases, and 15 bases lay outside the gene matches. PCR was performed using 60 Vbeta and 13 Jbeta primers. Profiled with immunoSEQ multiplex PCR; TCRdb holds only in-frame clones, not every one. The sample gives about 160,000 clones, roughly 70% of which show up once; around 7% is in the top ten. The chain is built from TRBV9 and TRBJ2-1; 7 nucleotides align to TRBD2. The source material was PBMCs. This receptor was identified in a man in his forties in good health and CMV-seropositive. CDR3 nucleotides: TGTGCCAGCAGCCCTTCCAGCGGGGTGCTCCCCCATGAGCAGTTCTTC. It yields the protein CASSPSSGVLPHEQFF.